These T cell receptor beta chains were read from a single sample in a study of blood T cells in healthy people across ages. TCRdb re-derived calls from the 5' RACE reads in MiXCR, one entry per CDR3 protein. The sample records under 2,000,000 distinct CDR3 sequences, about 49% being singletons. Material: blood. These receptors were taken from a woman aged 40 to 50 in good health. Each CDR3 is given with its conserved first and last residue. D genes are given only for firm matches. Rows give clone size only sometimes, using once, few, many, or a class for an expanded clone.

-	TRBV6-1	TRBJ2-7	-	CASRPQGYLYEQYF	TGTGCCAGCAGACCTCAGGGATACCTTTACGAGCAGTACTTC
TRBD1	TRBV5-1	TRBJ2-7	-	CASTRTGGSYNEQYF	TGCGCCAGCACCAGGACAGGGGGCTCCTACAATGAGCAGTACTTC
-	TRBV5-1	TRBJ2-5	-	CASGLATLPKETQYF	TGCGCCAGCGGCCTCGCGACTCTTCCTAAAGAGACCCAGTACTTC
TRBD1	TRBV7-9	TRBJ2-3	-	CASSRPGTGTSTDTQYF	TGTGCCAGCAGCCGTCCCGGGACAGGGACCAGCACAGATACGCAGTATTTT
-	TRBV4-3	TRBJ2-3	-	CASSDGQSTDTQYF	TGCGCCAGCAGCGATGGACAGAGCACAGATACGCAGTATTTT
-	TRBV9	TRBJ1-2	-	CASSVVGTGIHTF	-
-	TRBV6-1	TRBJ2-7	few	CASSVTYLNYEQYF	TGTGCCAGCAGTGTCACCTACCTTAATTACGAGCAGTACTTC
-	TRBV27	TRBJ1-2	-	CASSLAVTYGYTF	TGTGCCAGCAGTTTGGCTGTTACTTATGGCTACACCTTC
-	TRBV25-1	TRBJ2-1	-	CASRDDRVEQFF	TGTGCCAGCAGGGACGACCGTGTTGAGCAGTTCTTC
-	TRBV4-2	TRBJ2-1	-	CASSQVATKNEQFF	TGTGCCAGCAGCCAAGTAGCCACTAAAAATGAGCAGTTCTTC
TRBD2	TRBV28	TRBJ2-3	-	CASSRTSGGAHTQYF	TGTGCCAGCAGCCGTACTAGCGGGGGGGCCCATACGCAGTATTTT
TRBD1	TRBV29-1	TRBJ2-6	-	CSVEEGQVDGANVLTF	TGCAGCGTTGAAGAGGGACAGGTGGACGGGGCCAACGTCCTGACTTTC
TRBD1	TRBV28	TRBJ2-7	-	CASRRAGTGAYEQYF	TGTGCCAGCAGGCGTGCCGGGACAGGGGCTTACGAGCAGTACTTC
TRBD1	TRBV20-1	TRBJ1-2	-	CSAQGDHNYGYTF	TGCAGTGCTCAGGGGGACCATAACTATGGCTACACCTTC
-	TRBV5-1	TRBJ2-5	-	CASNAPQETQYF	TGCGCCAGCAACGCTCCTCAAGAGACCCAGTACTTC
-	TRBV5-1	TRBJ2-3	-	CASSLAGGVGTDYSTDTQYF	TGCGCCAGCAGCTTGGCCGGCGGGGTGGGGACCGACTATAGCACAGATACGCAGTATTTT
TRBD1	TRBV4-3	TRBJ1-4	-	CASSQDARGGEKLFF	TGCGCCAGCAGCCAAGATGCACGAGGGGGCGAAAAACTGTTTTTT
-	TRBV6-1	TRBJ2-5	-	CASDPYESGRETQYF	TGTGCCAGCGATCCCTATGAGAGCGGGCGAGAGACCCAGTACTTC
TRBD1	TRBV7-9	TRBJ2-1	few	CASSYPDRVEQFF	TGTGCCAGCAGCTACCCGGACAGGGTTGAGCAGTTCTTC
TRBD1	TRBV28	TRBJ2-1	-	CASSSPGQGPSYNEQFF	TGTGCCAGCAGTTCTCCCGGACAGGGCCCCTCCTACAATGAGCAGTTCTTC
-	TRBV20-1	TRBJ2-5	few	CSASLGNQETQYF	TGCAGTGCTAGTTTGGGGAACCAAGAGACCCAGTACTTC
-	TRBV4-3	TRBJ1-2	-	CASSEGGSARGYTF	TGCGCCAGCAGCGAAGGGGGATCAGCAAGGGGCTACACCTTC
-	TRBV20-1	TRBJ2-1	-	CSARTRDHSYNEQFF	TGCAGTGCTAGAACCCGGGACCACTCCTACAATGAGCAGTTCTTC
TRBD2	TRBV7-9	TRBJ2-5	many	CASSFGLAGALQETQYF	TGTGCCAGCAGCTTCGGTCTAGCGGGGGCCTTACAAGAGACCCAGTACTTC
TRBD1	TRBV5-1	TRBJ2-4	few	CASSQLQGAAKNIQYF	TGCGCCAGCAGCCAACTACAGGGGGCAGCCAAAAACATTCAGTACTTC
-	TRBV6-2/TRBV6-3	TRBJ2-1	-	CASSSVTGTGNEQFF	TGTGCCAGCAGCAGCGTGACAGGTACAGGGAATGAGCAGTTCTTC
TRBD2	TRBV7-2	TRBJ2-1	-	CASSPRASGVHEQFF	TGTGCCAGCAGCCCCCGCGCTAGCGGGGTTCATGAGCAGTTCTTC
-	TRBV12-3/TRBV12-4	TRBJ2-5	-	CASSLAGQGEVFHERETQYF	TGTGCCAGCAGTTTAGCCGGCCAGGGGGAGGTTTTTCATGAGCGAGAGACCCAGTACTTC
-	TRBV27	TRBJ1-2	-	CASSSPGRSGLYGYTF	TGTGCCAGCAGTTCACCGGGACGATCGGGGCTCTATGGCTACACCTTC